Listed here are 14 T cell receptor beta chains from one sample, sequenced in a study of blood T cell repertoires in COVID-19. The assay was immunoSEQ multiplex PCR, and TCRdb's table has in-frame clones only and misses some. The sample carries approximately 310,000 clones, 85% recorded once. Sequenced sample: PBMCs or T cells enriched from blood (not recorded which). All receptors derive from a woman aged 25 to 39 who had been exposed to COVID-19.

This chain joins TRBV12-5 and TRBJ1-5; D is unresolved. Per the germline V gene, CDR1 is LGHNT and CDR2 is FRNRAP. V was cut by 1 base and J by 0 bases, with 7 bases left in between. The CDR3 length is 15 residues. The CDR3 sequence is CASGLGQASNQPQHF. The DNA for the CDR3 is TGTGCTAGTGGTTTGGGGCAGGCTAGCAATCAGCCCCAGCATTTT.

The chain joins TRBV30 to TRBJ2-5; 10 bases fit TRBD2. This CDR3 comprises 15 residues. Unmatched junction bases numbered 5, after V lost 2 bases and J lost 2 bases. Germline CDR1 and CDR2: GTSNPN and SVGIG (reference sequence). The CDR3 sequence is CAWSPGTSEQETQYF. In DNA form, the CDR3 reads TGTGCCTGGAGTCCCGGGACTAGCGAACAAGAGACCCAGTACTTC.

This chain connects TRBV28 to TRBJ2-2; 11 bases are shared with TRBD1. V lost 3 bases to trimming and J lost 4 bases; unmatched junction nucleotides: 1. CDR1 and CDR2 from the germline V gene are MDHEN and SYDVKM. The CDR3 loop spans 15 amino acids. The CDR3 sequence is CASSLGQGGTGELFF. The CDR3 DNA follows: TGTGCCAGCAGTTTGGGACAGGGGGGCACCGGGGAGCTGTTTTTT.

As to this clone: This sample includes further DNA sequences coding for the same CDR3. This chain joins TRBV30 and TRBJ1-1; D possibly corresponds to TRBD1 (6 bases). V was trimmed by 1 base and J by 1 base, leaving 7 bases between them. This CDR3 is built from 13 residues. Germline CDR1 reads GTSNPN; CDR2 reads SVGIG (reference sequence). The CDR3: CAWSAQGNTEAFF. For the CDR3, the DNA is TGTGCCTGGAGTGCACAGGGGAACACTGAAGCTTTCTTT.

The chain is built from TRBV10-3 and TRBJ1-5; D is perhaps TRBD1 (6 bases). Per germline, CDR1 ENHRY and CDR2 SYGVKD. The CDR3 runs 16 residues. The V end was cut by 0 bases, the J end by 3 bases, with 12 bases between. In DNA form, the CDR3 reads TGTGCCATCAGTGAGTCAAGGACAGAATTCAATCAGCCCCAGCATTTT. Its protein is CAISESRTEFNQPQHF.

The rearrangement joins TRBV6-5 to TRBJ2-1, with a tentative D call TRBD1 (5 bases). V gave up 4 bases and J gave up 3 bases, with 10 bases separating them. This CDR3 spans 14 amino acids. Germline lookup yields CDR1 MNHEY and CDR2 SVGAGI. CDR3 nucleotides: TGTGCCAGCAGTTTAACAGGATACTACAATGAGCAGTTCTTC. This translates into CASSLTGYYNEQFF.

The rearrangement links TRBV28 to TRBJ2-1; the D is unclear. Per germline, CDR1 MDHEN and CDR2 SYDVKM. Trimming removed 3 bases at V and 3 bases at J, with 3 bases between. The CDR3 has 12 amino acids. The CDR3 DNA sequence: TGTGCCAGCAGTTTTTACTACAATGAGCAGTTCTTC. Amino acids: CASSFYYNEQFF.

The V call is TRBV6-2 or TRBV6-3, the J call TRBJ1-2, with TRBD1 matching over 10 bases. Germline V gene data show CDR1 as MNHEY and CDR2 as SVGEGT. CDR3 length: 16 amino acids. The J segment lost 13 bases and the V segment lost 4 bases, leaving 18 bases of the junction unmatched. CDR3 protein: CASSSASLTGGRSCTF. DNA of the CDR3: TGTGCCAGCAGTTCCGCCTCACTGACAGGGGGCCGAAGTTGCACCTTC.

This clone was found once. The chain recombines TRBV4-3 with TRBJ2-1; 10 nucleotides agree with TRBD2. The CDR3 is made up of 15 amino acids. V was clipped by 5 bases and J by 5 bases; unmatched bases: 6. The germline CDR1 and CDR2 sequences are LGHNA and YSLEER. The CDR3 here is CASSWRTSGNNEQFF. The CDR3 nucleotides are TGCGCCAGCAGCTGGCGGACTAGCGGAAACAATGAGCAGTTCTTC.

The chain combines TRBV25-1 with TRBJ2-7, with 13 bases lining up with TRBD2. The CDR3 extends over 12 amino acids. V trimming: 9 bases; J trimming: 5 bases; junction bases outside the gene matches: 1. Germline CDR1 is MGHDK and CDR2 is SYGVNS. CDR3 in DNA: TGTGCCAGTGGACTAGCGGGAGACGAGCAGTACTTC. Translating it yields CASGLAGDEQYF.

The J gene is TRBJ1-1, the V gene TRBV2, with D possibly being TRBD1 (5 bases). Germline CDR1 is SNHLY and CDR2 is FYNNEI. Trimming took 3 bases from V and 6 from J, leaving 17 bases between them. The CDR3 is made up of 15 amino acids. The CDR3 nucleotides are TGTGCCAGCAGTGAGCGAGGCGCAGGGCCGGCTGAAGCTTTCTTT. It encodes CASSERGAGPAEAFF.

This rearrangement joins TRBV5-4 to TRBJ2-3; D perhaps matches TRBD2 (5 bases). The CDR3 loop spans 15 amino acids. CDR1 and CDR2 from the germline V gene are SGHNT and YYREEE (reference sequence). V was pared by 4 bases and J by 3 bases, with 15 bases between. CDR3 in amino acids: CASSIPQRTTDTQYF. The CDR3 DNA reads TGTGCCAGCAGCATACCACAGCGGACGACAGATACGCAGTATTTT.

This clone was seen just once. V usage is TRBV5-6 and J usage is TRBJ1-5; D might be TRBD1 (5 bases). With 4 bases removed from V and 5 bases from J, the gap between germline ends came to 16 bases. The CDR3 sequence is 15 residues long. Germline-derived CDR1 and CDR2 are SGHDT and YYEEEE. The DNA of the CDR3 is TGTGCCAGCAGCCCATTCCGGGGAGGGGATCAGCCCCAGCATTTT. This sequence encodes CASSPFRGGDQPQHF. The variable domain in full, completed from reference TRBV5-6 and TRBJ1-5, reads DAGVTQSPTHLIKTRGQQVTLRCSPKSGHDTVSWYQQALGQGPQFIFQYYEEEERQRGNFPDRFSGHQFPNYSSELNVNALLLGDSALYLCASSPFRGGDQPQHFGDGTRLSIL.

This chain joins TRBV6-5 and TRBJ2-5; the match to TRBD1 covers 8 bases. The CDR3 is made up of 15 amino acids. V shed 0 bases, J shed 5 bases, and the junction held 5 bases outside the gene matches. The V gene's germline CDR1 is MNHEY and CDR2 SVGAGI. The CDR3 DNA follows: TGTGCCAGCAGTTACTCAAACAGGGGGGACGAGACCCAGTACTTC. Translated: CASSYSNRGDETQYF.